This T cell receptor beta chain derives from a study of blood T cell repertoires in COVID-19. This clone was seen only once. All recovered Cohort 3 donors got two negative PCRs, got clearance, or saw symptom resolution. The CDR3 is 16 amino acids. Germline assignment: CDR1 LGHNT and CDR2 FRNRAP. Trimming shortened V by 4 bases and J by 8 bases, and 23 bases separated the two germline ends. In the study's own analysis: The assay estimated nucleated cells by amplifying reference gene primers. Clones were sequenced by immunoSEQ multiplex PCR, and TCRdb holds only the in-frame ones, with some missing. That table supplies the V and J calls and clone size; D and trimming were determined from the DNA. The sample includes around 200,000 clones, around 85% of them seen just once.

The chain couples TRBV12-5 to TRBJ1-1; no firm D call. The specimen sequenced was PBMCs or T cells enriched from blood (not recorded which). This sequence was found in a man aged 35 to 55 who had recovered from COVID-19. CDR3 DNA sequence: TGTGCTAGTGGTTACTCACAATCGGAGCGGGGTAAAGAAGCTTTCTTT. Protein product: CASGYSQSERGKEAFF.